A selection of T cell receptor beta chains follows, all from one sample in a study of CD8+ T cells in alopecia areata. This table comes from immunoSEQ multiplex PCR, and its TCRdb copy is limited to in-frame clones, with some not included. Counted here are about 200,000 clones, roughly three fifths occurring once; the ten biggest clones make up under 5%. The sequencing input was CD8+ T cells sorted from blood. Source of these receptors: a human donor in good health. Each CDR3 is given with its conserved first and last residue. The D gene is left open where the match is weak. Where a row states a size, it is once, few, many or the class of an expanded clone; other rows omit it.

few,.,TRBV6-1,TRBJ1-3,CASKWGSTGNTIYF,TGTGCCAGCAAGTGGGGGTCTACTGGAAACACCATATATTTT
.,.,TRBV9,TRBJ1-2,CASSVGGVEYGYTF,TGTGCCAGCAGCGTAGGAGGGGTGGAGTATGGCTACACCTTC
once,.,TRBV5-4,TRBJ2-3,CASSLAGSSTDTQYF,TGTGCCAGCAGCTTGGCGGGTTCTAGCACAGATACGCAGTATTTT
.,.,TRBV28,TRBJ2-3,CASSITGTDTQYF,TGTGCCAGCAGTATTACAGGGACAGATACGCAGTATTTT
.,TRBD1,TRBV12-5,TRBJ1-2,CASGSARDSDYYGYTF,TGTGCTAGTGGATCCGCCCGGGACAGCGATTACTATGGCTACACCTTC
.,TRBD1,TRBV4-2,TRBJ1-5,CASSQYRGINQPQHF,TGTGCCAGCAGCCAGTACAGGGGAATCAATCAGCCCCAGCATTTT
.,.,TRBV29-1,TRBJ2-2,CSVEGGVTGELFF,TGCAGCGTTGAAGGGGGTGTCACCGGGGAGCTGTTTTTT
.,TRBD1,TRBV5-1,TRBJ1-1,CASSFTGGKDTEAFF,TGCGCCAGCAGCTTCACAGGGGGCAAGGACACTGAAGCTTTCTTT
.,.,TRBV7-9,TRBJ1-5,CASSGGSHQPQHF,TGTGCCAGCAGCGGGGGATCTCATCAGCCCCAGCATTTT
few,.,TRBV21-1,TRBJ2-5,CASSRTGETQYF,TGTGCCAGCAGCCGGACAGGGGAGACCCAGTACTTC
.,.,TRBV6-5,TRBJ2-7,CASSYSAQGGTEQYF,TGTGCCAGCAGTTACTCAGCTCAGGGGGGCACCGAGCAGTACTTC
.,.,TRBV7-9,TRBJ1-2,CASSTPGTYGYTF,TGTGCCAGCAGCACCCCAGGAACCTATGGCTACACCTTC
few,.,TRBV7-9,TRBJ1-4,CASSPADGSVEKLFF,TGTGCCAGCAGCCCCGCAGATGGGTCGGTTGAAAAACTGTTTTTT
once,.,TRBV29-1,TRBJ2-2,CSVYGRGGELFF,TGCAGCGTTTACGGACGAGGCGGGGAGCTGTTTTTT
.,TRBD1,TRBV29-1,TRBJ2-3,CSVVGQGATTDTQYF,TGCAGCGTTGTAGGGCAGGGGGCCACCACAGATACGCAGTATTTT
.,.,TRBV4-1,TRBJ1-6,CASSQESGTNSPLHF,TGCGCCAGCAGCCAAGAGTCAGGGACTAATTCACCCCTCCACTTT
many,TRBD1,TRBV2,TRBJ1-5,CASRDSGTGGNQPQHF,TGTGCCAGCAGAGACTCCGGGACAGGGGGGAATCAGCCCCAGCATTTT
few,.,TRBV7-8,TRBJ1-1,CASSGRGAGTEAFF,TGTGCCAGCAGCGGCCGGGGGGCGGGCACTGAAGCTTTCTTT
few,TRBD2,TRBV7-9,TRBJ2-3,CASQAGPFTDTQYF,TGTGCCAGCCAAGCGGGACCTTTCACAGATACGCAGTATTTT
.,.,TRBV5-6,TRBJ2-7,CASSFWTETYEQYF,TGTGCCAGCAGCTTCTGGACGGAGACCTACGAGCAGTACTTC
.,TRBD1,TRBV27,TRBJ1-1,CASSLGQGDTEAFF,TGTGCCAGCAGTTTAGGACAGGGGGACACTGAAGCTTTCTTT
.,.,TRBV7-8,TRBJ2-7,CASSSGVREQYF,TGTGCCAGCAGCTCAGGGGTACGCGAGCAGTACTTC
.,TRBD1,TRBV5-1,TRBJ1-1,CASSLGTGGERTEAFF,TGCGCCAGCAGCTTAGGGACAGGGGGCGAAAGGACTGAAGCTTTCTTT
.,.,TRBV2,TRBJ1-4,CASSEKVLSANEKLFF,TGTGCCAGCAGCGAAAAGGTGCTCTCAGCTAATGAAAAACTGTTTTTT
.,.,TRBV10-2,TRBJ2-3,CASSDEGPGDTQYF,TGCGCCAGCAGTGATGAGGGGCCGGGAGATACGCAGTATTTT
.,.,TRBV9,TRBJ2-1,CASSALVRIDNEQFF,TGTGCCAGCAGCGCACTAGTTAGAATCGACAATGAGCAGTTCTTC
.,.,TRBV5-1,TRBJ1-2,CASSFDGRPYVSGYTF,TGCGCCAGCAGCTTCGACGGGCGGCCCTATGTGAGCGGCTACACCTTC
few,TRBD1,TRBV27,TRBJ1-1,CASSSTDRGNTEAFF,TGTGCCAGCAGTTCAACCGACAGGGGGAACACTGAAGCTTTCTTT
.,.,TRBV6-5,TRBJ2-5,CASSSSQRVQETQYF,TGTGCCAGCAGTTCATCTCAGCGGGTCCAAGAGACCCAGTACTTC
.,.,TRBV27,TRBJ1-5,CASSLRGGNQPQHF,TGTGCCAGCAGTTTACGAGGCGGCAATCAGCCCCAGCATTTT
.,TRBD1,TRBV6-1,TRBJ2-7,CASSEDRAYEQYF,TGTGCCAGCAGTGAGGACAGGGCCTACGAGCAGTACTTC
.,TRBD1,TRBV5-4,TRBJ1-2,CASSASGTGIGYTF,TGTGCCAGCAGCGCTTCAGGGACAGGGATCGGCTACACCTTC
once,.,TRBV27,TRBJ1-6,CASSLRVNSPLHF,TGTGCCAGCAGTTTGAGAGTTAACTCACCCCTCCACTTT
.,.,TRBV13,TRBJ1-1,CASSLGGDTEAFF,TGTGCCAGCAGCTTAGGTGGCGACACTGAAGCTTTCTTT
.,.,TRBV29-1,TRBJ1-1,CSVDVGLNTEAFF,TGCAGCGTTGATGTCGGGTTAAACACTGAAGCTTTCTTT
few,.,TRBV27,TRBJ1-5,CASSLGYSNQPQHF,TGTGCCAGCAGTTTAGGCTATAGCAATCAGCCCCAGCATTTT
.,TRBD2,TRBV27,TRBJ2-5,CASSSLAGQETQYF,TGTGCCAGCAGTTCACTAGCGGGGCAAGAGACCCAGTACTTC
.,.,TRBV27,TRBJ2-3,CASSLSVSTDTQYF,TGTGCCAGCAGTTTGTCAGTCAGCACAGATACGCAGTATTTT
.,.,TRBV30,TRBJ1-1,CAWSNGDQEVEEAFF,TGTGCCTGGAGTAATGGGGACCAAGAAGTGGAAGAAGCTTTCTTT
.,TRBD1,TRBV13,TRBJ1-2,CASSLPGTAYGYTF,TGTGCCAGCAGCCTCCCCGGGACAGCCTATGGCTACACCTTC
.,.,TRBV19,TRBJ2-7,CASSTPRGYEQYF,TGTGCCAGTAGTACGCCCAGGGGTTACGAGCAGTACTTC
.,.,TRBV6-6,TRBJ2-3,CASSRAPYTDTQYF,TGTGCCAGCAGTCGGGCCCCATACACAGATACGCAGTATTTT
few,TRBD2,TRBV11-1,TRBJ2-1,CASMARGGNEQFF,TGTGCCAGCATGGCCCGGGGGGGCAATGAGCAGTTCTTC
.,.,TRBV7-9,TRBJ2-5,CASSLGEGREYF,TGTGCCAGCAGCTTAGGTGAAGGACGGGAGTACTTC
few,TRBD1,TRBV9,TRBJ1-1,CASTGTGTFDTEAFF,TGTGCCAGCACCGGGACAGGGACATTTGACACTGAAGCTTTCTTT
once,TRBD1,TRBV29-1,TRBJ2-7,CSVAGTGDYEQYF,TGCAGCGTTGCCGGGACAGGGGACTACGAGCAGTACTTC
.,.,TRBV4-1,TRBJ2-7,CASSQDPYEQYF,TGCGCCAGCAGCCAAGATCCCTACGAGCAGTACTTC
few,.,TRBV5-4,TRBJ1-1,CASSLEGRVGGNTEAFF,TGTGCCAGCAGCTTGGAGGGGCGTGTAGGAGGGAACACTGAAGCTTTCTTT
.,.,TRBV27,TRBJ2-7,CASSRSDSSSYEQYF,TGTGCCAGCAGTCGGTCGGACAGCAGCTCCTACGAGCAGTACTTC
.,.,TRBV4-1,TRBJ1-2,CASSQEQGTKDGYTF,TGCGCCAGCAGCCAAGAGCAGGGAACCAAGGATGGCTACACCTTC
.,TRBD1,TRBV6-5,TRBJ2-7,CASSSQGQGSEQYF,TGTGCCAGCAGCTCACAGGGACAGGGCAGCGAGCAGTACTTC
once,.,TRBV30,TRBJ2-2,CAWSVSDTGELFF,TGTGCCTGGAGTGTGTCCGACACCGGGGAGCTGTTTTTT
once,.,TRBV6-5,TRBJ2-7,CASRPRDGTYEQYF,TGTGCCAGCAGGCCCCGGGACGGAACCTACGAGCAGTACTTC